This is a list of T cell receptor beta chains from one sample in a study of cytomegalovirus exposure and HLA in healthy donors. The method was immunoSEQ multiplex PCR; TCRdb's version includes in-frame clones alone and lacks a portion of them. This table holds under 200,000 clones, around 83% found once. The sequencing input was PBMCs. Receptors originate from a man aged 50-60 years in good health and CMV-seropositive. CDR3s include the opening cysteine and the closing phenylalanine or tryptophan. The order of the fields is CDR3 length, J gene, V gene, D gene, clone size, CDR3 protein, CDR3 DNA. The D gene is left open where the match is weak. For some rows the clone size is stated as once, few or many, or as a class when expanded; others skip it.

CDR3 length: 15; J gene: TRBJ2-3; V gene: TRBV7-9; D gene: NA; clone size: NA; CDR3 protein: CASSPLGVSTDTQYF; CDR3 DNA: TGTGCCAGCAGCCCCTTAGGGGTTAGCACAGATACGCAGTATTTT
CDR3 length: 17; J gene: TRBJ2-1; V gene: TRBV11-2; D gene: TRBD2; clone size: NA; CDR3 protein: CASSPPGASGGYNEQFF; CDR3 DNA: TGTGCCAGCAGCCCCCCGGGGGCTAGCGGGGGATACAATGAGCAGTTCTTC
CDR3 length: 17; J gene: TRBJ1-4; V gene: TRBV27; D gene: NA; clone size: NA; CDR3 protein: CASSLSHIRRSNEKLFF; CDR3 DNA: TGTGCCAGCAGTTTATCCCATATACGGAGGTCCAATGAAAAACTGTTTTTT
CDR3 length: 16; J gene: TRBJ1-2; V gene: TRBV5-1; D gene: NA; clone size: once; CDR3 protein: CASSGGVGSANYGYTF; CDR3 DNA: TGCGCCAGCAGCGGAGGGGTAGGTAGCGCTAACTATGGCTACACCTTC
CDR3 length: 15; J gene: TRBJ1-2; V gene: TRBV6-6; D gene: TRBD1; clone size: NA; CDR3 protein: CASGQGTLANYGYTF; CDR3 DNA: TGTGCCAGCGGACAGGGCACTCTAGCTAACTATGGCTACACCTTC
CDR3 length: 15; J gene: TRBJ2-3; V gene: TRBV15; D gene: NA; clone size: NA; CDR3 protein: CATSRPGQSTDTQYF; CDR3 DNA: TGTGCCACCAGCAGACCCGGACAGAGCACAGATACGCAGTATTTT
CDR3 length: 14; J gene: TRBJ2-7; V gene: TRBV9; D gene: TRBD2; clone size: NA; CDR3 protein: CASSVGSGGYEQYF; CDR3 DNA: TGTGCCAGCAGCGTAGGTAGCGGGGGTTACGAGCAGTACTTC
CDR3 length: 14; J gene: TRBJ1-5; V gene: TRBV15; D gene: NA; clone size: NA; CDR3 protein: CATSADRNVQPQHF; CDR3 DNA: TGCGCCACCAGCGCAGACAGGAACGTCCAGCCCCAGCATTTT
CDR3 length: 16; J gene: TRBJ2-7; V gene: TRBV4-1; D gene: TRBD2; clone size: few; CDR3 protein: CASSQEWTSGSYEQYF; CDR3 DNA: TGCGCCAGCAGCCAAGAGTGGACTAGCGGTTCCTACGAGCAGTACTTC
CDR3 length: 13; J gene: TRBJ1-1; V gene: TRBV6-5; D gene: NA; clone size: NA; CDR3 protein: CASSYDGVGKAFF; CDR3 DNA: TGTGCCAGCAGTTACGACGGGGTGGGGAAAGCTTTCTTT
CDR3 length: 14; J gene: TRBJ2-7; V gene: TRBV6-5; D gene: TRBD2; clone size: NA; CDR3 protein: CASSPSGGSYEQYF; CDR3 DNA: TGTGCCAGCAGTCCCTCGGGGGGCTCCTACGAGCAGTACTTC
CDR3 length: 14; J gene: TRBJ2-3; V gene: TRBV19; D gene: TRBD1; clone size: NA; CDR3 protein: CASRTRGRGDTQYF; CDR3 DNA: TGTGCCAGTAGGACCAGGGGGCGCGGAGATACGCAGTATTTT
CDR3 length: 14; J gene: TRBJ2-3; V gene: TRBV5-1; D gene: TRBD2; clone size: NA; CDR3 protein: CASYPGLTTDTQYF; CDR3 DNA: TGCGCCAGTTATCCGGGACTAACCACAGATACGCAGTATTTT
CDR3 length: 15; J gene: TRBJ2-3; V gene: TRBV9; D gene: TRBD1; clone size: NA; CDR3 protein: CASNSGQGATDTQYF; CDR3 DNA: TGTGCCAGCAATAGCGGCCAGGGGGCCACAGATACGCAGTATTTT
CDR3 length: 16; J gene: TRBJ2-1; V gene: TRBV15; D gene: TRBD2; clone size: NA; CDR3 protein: CATSRSGTSSYNEQFF; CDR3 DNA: TGTGCCACCAGCAGATCCGGGACTAGCTCCTACAATGAGCAGTTCTTC
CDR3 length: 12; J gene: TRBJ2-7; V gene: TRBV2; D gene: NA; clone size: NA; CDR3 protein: CASRSGSYEQYF; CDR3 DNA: TGTGCCAGCAGGTCAGGATCCTACGAGCAGTACTTC
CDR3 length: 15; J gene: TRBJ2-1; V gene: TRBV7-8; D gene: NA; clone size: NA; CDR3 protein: CASSLGSQGLREQFF; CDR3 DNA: TGTGCCAGCAGTCTAGGGTCACAGGGATTAAGGGAGCAGTTCTTC
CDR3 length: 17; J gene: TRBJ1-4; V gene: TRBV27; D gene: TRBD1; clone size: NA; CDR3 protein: CASSLNRGHVTNEKLFF; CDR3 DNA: TGTGCCAGCAGTTTAAACAGGGGGCATGTGACTAATGAAAAACTGTTTTTT
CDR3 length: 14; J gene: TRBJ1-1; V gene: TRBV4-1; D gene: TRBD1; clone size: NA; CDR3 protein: CASSQAGGRTEAFF; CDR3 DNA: TGCGCCAGCAGCCAAGCAGGGGGCCGGACTGAAGCTTTCTTT
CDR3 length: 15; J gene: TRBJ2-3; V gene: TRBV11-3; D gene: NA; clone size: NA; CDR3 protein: CASSLGSGETDTQYF; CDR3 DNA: TGTGCCAGCAGCTTAGGATCAGGGGAAACAGATACGCAGTATTTT
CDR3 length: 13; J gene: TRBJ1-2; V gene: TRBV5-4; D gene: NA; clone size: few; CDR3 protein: CASSLRGAYGYTF; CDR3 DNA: TGTGCCAGCAGCTTACGGGGGGCCTATGGCTACACCTTC
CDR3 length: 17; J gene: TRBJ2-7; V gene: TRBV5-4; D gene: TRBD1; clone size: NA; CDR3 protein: CASSSPGTGAYSYEQYF; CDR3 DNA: TGTGCCAGCAGCTCCCCCGGGACAGGGGCCTACTCCTACGAGCAGTACTTC
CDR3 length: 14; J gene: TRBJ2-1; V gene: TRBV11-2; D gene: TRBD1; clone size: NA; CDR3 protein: CASSLVGGQGEQFF; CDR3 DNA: TGTGCCAGCAGCTTAGTTGGAGGACAGGGAGAACAGTTCTTC
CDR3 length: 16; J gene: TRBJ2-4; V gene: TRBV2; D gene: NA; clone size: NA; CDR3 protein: CASTPPRDLAKNIQYF; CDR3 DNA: TGTGCCAGCACCCCGCCCAGGGATCTAGCCAAAAACATTCAGTACTTC
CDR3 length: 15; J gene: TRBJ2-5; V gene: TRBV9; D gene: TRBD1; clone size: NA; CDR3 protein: CASSVGGTEQETQYF; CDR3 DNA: TGTGCCAGCAGCGTAGGAGGGACAGAGCAAGAGACCCAGTACTTC
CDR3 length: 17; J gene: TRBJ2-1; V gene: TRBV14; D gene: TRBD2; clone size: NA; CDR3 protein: CASSQDRLAGSYNEQFF; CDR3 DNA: TGTGCCAGCAGCCAAGATCGGCTAGCGGGCTCCTACAATGAGCAGTTCTTC
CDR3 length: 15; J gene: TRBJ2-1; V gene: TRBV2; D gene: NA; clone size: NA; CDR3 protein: CASSAQRTDYNEQFF; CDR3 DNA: TGTGCCAGCAGTGCCCAGCGAACGGACTACAATGAGCAGTTCTTC
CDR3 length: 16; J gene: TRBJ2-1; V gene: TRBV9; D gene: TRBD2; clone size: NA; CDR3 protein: CASSVATSGTYNEQFF; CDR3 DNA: TGTGCCAGCAGCGTAGCGACTAGCGGGACCTACAATGAGCAGTTCTTC
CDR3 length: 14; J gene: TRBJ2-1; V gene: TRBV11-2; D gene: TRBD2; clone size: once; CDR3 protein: CASSLAGGYNEQFF; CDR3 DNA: TGTGCCAGCAGCTTAGCCGGGGGGTACAATGAGCAGTTCTTC